The 13 T cell receptor beta chains given below trace back to one sample, sequenced in a study of shared T cell receptors in the human thymus. TCRdb keeps only in-frame clones here, not all; method: immunoSEQ multiplex PCR. The sample records 550,000 to 800,000 clones, 75% to 90% being singletons. These data also formed part of another study, on human thymus T cells.

Sequenced input: thymocytes. Every receptor here comes from a girl under two years old with a congenital heart defect.

The V gene is TRBV5-6, the J gene TRBJ1-5, with TRBD1 identical over 7 bases. CDR1 SGHDT and CDR2 YYEEEE come from the germline V gene. Unmatched junction bases numbered 7, after V lost 1 base and J lost 6 bases. This CDR3 has 15 residues. The CDR3 DNA reads as TGTGCCAGCAGCTTGCAAGGGGGCGCCGGTCAGCCCCAGCATTTT. Its translation: CASSLQGGAGQPQHF.

This chain connects TRBV15 to TRBJ1-6; D unclear. This CDR3 region has 15 residues. The germline V gene encodes CDR1 LNHNV and CDR2 YYDKDF (reference sequence). Trimming stripped 2 bases from V and 5 bases from J, with 10 bases between. The CDR3 bases are TGTGCCACCAGCAGACGGGAGTGGGATAATTCACCCCTCCACTTT. Translation gives CATSRREWDNSPLHF. The whole variable domain, filled in from reference TRBV15 and TRBJ1-6, reads DAMVIQNPRYQVTQFGKPVTLSCSQTLNHNVMYWYQQKSSQAPKLLFHYYDKDFNNEADTPDNFQSRRPNTSFCFLDIRSPGLGDTAMYLCATSRREWDNSPLHFGNGTRLTVT.

The gene calls are TRBV11-2 and TRBJ2-4, with D possibly matching TRBD1 (5 bases). Germline lookup yields CDR1 SGHAT and CDR2 FQNNGV. CDR3 length: 18 residues. Trimming stripped 1 base from V and 4 bases from J, with 20 bases between. In nucleotides, the CDR3 is TGTGCCAGCAGCTTAGTGGGTCCAGGGCATCACATAAAAAACATTCAGTACTTC. The encoded protein is CASSLVGPGHHIKNIQYF.

The genes are TRBV7-2 and TRBJ1-3; D is ambiguous. Trimming left V 1 base short and J 0 bases short, with 10 bases between. The CDR3 consists of 16 residues. The V gene's germline CDR1 is SGHTA and CDR2 FQGNSA. The CDR3 nucleotides read TGTGCCAGCAGCTTAGTGGGCAGCAGCTCTGGAAACACCATATATTTT. Amino acid sequence: CASSLVGSSSGNTIYF.

The rearrangement joins TRBV27 to TRBJ1-4; 9 positions agree with TRBD1. Trimming removed 5 bases from V and 6 bases from J; junction bases left unmatched: 13. CDR3 length equals 17 residues. Germline CDR1 is MNHEY and CDR2 is SMNVEV (reference sequence). CDR3 protein: CASSPRDTGGEYEKLFF. For the CDR3, the DNA is TGTGCCAGCAGTCCCCGCGATACAGGGGGCGAGTATGAAAAACTGTTTTTT. The full variable domain, its missing parts supplied by reference TRBV27 and TRBJ1-4, is EAQVTQNPRYLITVTGKKLTVTCSQNMNHEYMSWYRQDPGLGLRQIYYSMNVEVTDKGDVPEGYKVSRKEKRNFPLILESPSPNQTSLYFCASSPRDTGGEYEKLFFGSGTQLSVL.

The gene calls are TRBV19 and TRBJ1-2, with D unclear. The V gene's germline CDR1 is LNHDA and CDR2 SQIVND (reference sequence). The CDR3 loop spans 15 amino acids. V lost 4 bases and J lost 3, with 15 bases in between. The CDR3 coding sequence is TGTGCCAGTAGTACCTCTTTCCCAGGATACTATGGCTACACCTTC. Protein product: CASSTSFPGYYGYTF.

This clone was counted once. The chain uses TRBV7-6 and TRBJ1-1; D gene unclear. V shed 2 bases and J shed 3 bases, with 10 bases lying between them. CDR1 SGHVS and CDR2 FNYEAQ come from the germline V gene. The CDR3 consists of 14 residues. The CDR3 region is CASSLLRRDTEAFF. The CDR3, as DNA: TGTGCCAGCAGCTTATTGAGGAGGGACACTGAAGCTTTCTTT.

V is TRBV7-8 and J is TRBJ1-1, with a possible D match to TRBD1 (5 bases). This CDR3 spans 13 amino acids. V lost 5 bases and J lost 1, with 8 bases in between. The germline V gene encodes CDR1 SGHVS and CDR2 FQNEAQ. CDR3 protein: CASSRGWNTEAFF. Here the CDR3 DNA reads TGTGCCAGCAGCCGGGGGTGGAACACTGAAGCTTTCTTT.

V usage is TRBV5-4 and J usage is TRBJ1-4, with D tentatively TRBD1 (5 bases). The germline V and J ends were trimmed by 0 bases and 7 bases, with 7 bases remaining between them. The CDR3 is made up of 13 amino acids. Germline V gene data show CDR1 as SGHNT and CDR2 as YYREEE (reference sequence). CDR3: CASSLGGGEKLFF. CDR3 nucleotides: TGTGCCAGCAGCTTGGGGGGGGGTGAAAAACTGTTTTTT.

The V and J genes are TRBV1 and TRBJ2-7; the D call in the table, TRBD2, was not verified against the DNA. TRBV1 is a known pseudogene. The CDR3 runs to 15 residues. As DNA, the CDR3 is TGCACCAGCAGCCATCAAGGGGGGGGACCCTACGAGCAGTACTTC. This codes for CTSSHQGGGPYEQYF.

The chain links TRBV19 to TRBJ1-5, with a possible D match to TRBD1 (6 bases). This CDR3 has 16 amino acids. Germline values: CDR1 LNHDA, CDR2 SQIVND (reference sequence). The V end was cut by 3 bases, the J end by 3 bases, with 15 bases between. The CDR3 nucleotides read TGTGCCAGTAGTATCAATGGCGGACAGAACAATCAGCCCCAGCATTTT. Protein sequence: CASSINGGQNNQPQHF.

The J gene is TRBJ2-7, the V gene TRBV6-4, with 9 bases aligning to TRBD2. There are 19 residues in the CDR3. Looked up from germline, CDR1 is MRHNA and CDR2 is SNTAGT. V trimming: 6 bases; J trimming: 1 base; junction bases outside the gene matches: 19. CDR3 nucleotides: TGTGCCAGCAGAGCTGAGCGGGGGGATAACCCTCTGAGGTCCTACGAGCAGTACTTC. As protein: CASRAERGDNPLRSYEQYF.

J is TRBJ2-1 and V is TRBV27; the match to TRBD2 covers 14 bases. V was pared by 4 bases and J by 8 bases, with 7 bases of the junction left unmatched. This CDR3 is 16 amino acids long. CDR1 and CDR2 from the germline V gene are MNHEY and SMNVEV (reference sequence). CDR3 sequence: CASSSRLAGGRDEQFF. DNA for the CDR3: TGTGCCAGCAGTTCTAGACTAGCGGGGGGGCGGGATGAGCAGTTCTTC.